Following are 8 T cell receptor beta chains from one sample sequenced in a study of cytomegalovirus exposure and HLA in healthy donors. The PCR contained 60 Vbeta and 13 Jbeta primers. Data came from immunoSEQ multiplex PCR; TCRdb stores just in-frame clones and leaves some out. The sample shows approximately 190,000 clones, roughly four fifths of them seen only once. Sequenced: PBMCs. The receptors come from a man in his forties or fifties in good health and CMV-seropositive.

V gene TRBV2 combines with J gene TRBJ2-5; 12 bases align to TRBD2. The V gene end was trimmed by 6 bases and the J gene end by 2 bases; junction bases not matched to a gene: 7. This CDR3 comprises 16 residues. CDR1 and CDR2 from the germline V gene are SNHLY and FYNNEI. As DNA, the CDR3 is TGTGCCAGCAGGAAAACGACTAGCGGGGGACAAGAGACCCAGTACTTC. Amino acids: CASRKTTSGGQETQYF.

Written as DNA, the CDR3 is TGTGCCAGCAGTTTATGGTCGGGAGGGGCAACGGAAGCTTTCTTT. Amino acids: CASSLWSGGATEAFF. The genes are TRBV28 and TRBJ1-1; weak D call: TRBD1 (5 bases). The germline V gene has CDR1 MDHEN and CDR2 SYDVKM. CDR3 length equals 15 residues. Trimming removed 0 bases at V and 8 bases at J, with 16 bases between.

V and J are TRBV7-8 and TRBJ2-5; 10 bases fit TRBD1. The CDR3 is 19 residues long. V was clipped by 1 base and J by 5 bases; unmatched bases: 16. Looked up from germline, CDR1 is SGHVS and CDR2 is FQNEAQ. The CDR3 region has the DNA TGTGCCAGCAGCTTAGTTCCGGGACAGGGGATCGTAGCCGGGGAGACCCAGTACTTC. This gives the protein CASSLVPGQGIVAGETQYF.

The rearrangement uses TRBV2 and TRBJ2-5, with TRBD2 matching over 13 bases. Germline V gives CDR1 SNHLY, CDR2 FYNNEI. This CDR3 is built from 18 residues. V was clipped by 2 bases and J by 0 bases; unmatched bases: 6. CDR3 protein: CASSEKTSGRLYQETQYF. The CDR3 DNA reads TGTGCCAGCAGTGAAAAGACTAGCGGGAGGCTGTACCAAGAGACCCAGTACTTC.

The chain recombines TRBV9 with TRBJ2-2, with 7 bases fitting TRBD2. This CDR3 comprises 15 residues. J gave up 5 bases and V 4 bases, and 8 bases lay outside the gene matches. Germline assignment: CDR1 SGDLS and CDR2 YYNGEE. The CDR3 nucleotides are TGTGCCAGCAGCCCGAGGGAGGGATTGACCGGGGAGCTGTTTTTT. Protein sequence: CASSPREGLTGELFF.

The chain carries TRBV5-6 and TRBJ2-2, with a tentative D call TRBD1 (6 bases). The CDR3 extends over 13 amino acids. V gave up 2 bases and J gave up 7 bases, with 9 bases separating them. Germline loops: CDR1 SGHDT, CDR2 YYEEEE. The CDR3 region is CASSFFRGGELFF. The CDR3 DNA reads as TGTGCCAGCAGCTTTTTCAGGGGCGGGGAGCTGTTTTTT.

The chain links TRBV19 to TRBJ1-5; 8 bases align to TRBD1. The V segment lost 10 bases and the J segment 5 bases; nucleotides outside the gene matches: 10. Germline V gene data show CDR1 as LNHDA and CDR2 as SQIVND (reference sequence). The CDR3 contains 14 residues. This CDR3 is CATSSTGGDQPQHF. DNA for the CDR3: TGTGCCACCTCATCCACAGGGGGGGATCAGCCCCAGCATTTT. The whole variable domain, filled in from reference TRBV19 and TRBJ1-5, reads DGGITQSPKYLFRKEGQNVTLSCEQNLNHDAMYWYRQDPGQGLRLIYYSQIVNDFQKGDIAEGYSVSREKKESFPLTVTSAQKNPTAFYLCATSSTGGDQPQHFGDGTRLSIL.

This clone was recorded once. The V gene is TRBV11-1, the J gene TRBJ1-2, with 9 positions matching TRBD1. Unmatched junction bases numbered 6, after V lost 5 bases and J lost 11 bases. CDR3 size: 12 residues. Per the germline V gene, CDR1 is SGHAT and CDR2 is FQDESV (reference sequence). CDR3 DNA sequence: TGTGCCAGCAGCAGGACAGGGGAAGTTTACACCTTC. This sequence encodes CASSRTGEVYTF.